The 24 T cell receptor beta chains below were found in one sample sequenced in a study of blood T cells in healthy people across ages. With a J-beta primer mix and a sample-barcoded 5' primer, a second PCR ran roughly 6 to 11 cycles. TCRdb processed the 5' RACE reads anew with MiXCR; each CDR3 protein has one entry. The repertoire holds 1.4 million to 1.5 million distinct CDR3 sequences, with roughly 40% as singletons. Material for sequencing was blood. These TCRs come from a young woman in good health.

Note on this clonotype: An end of the junction differs from the germline gene, which may be a read error. The genes are TRBV10-3 and TRBJ2-3; 11 bases fit TRBD2. This CDR3 comprises 16 residues. CDR1 ENHRY and CDR2 SYGVKD come from the germline V gene. The CDR3 sequence: CAISEGGLAAADKQYF. The CDR3 nucleotides are TGTGCCATCAGTGAGGGGGGACTAGCGGCAGCAGATAAGCAGTATTTT.

The CDR3: CASSLVYRLPELSKNIQYF. The CDR3 region has the DNA TGTGCCAGCAGCTTAGTCTACAGGTTGCCTGAACTGTCCAAAAACATTCAGTACTTC. J is TRBJ2-4 and V is TRBV7-9, with D possibly being TRBD1 (5 bases). The CDR3 loop spans 19 amino acids. The V and J ends lost 1 base and 2 bases respectively, with 21 bases between them. Germline CDR1 SEHNR, CDR2 FQNEAQ (reference sequence). Supplemented by reference TRBV7-9 and TRBJ2-4, the full variable domain reads DTGVSQNPRHKITKRGQNVTFRCDPISEHNRLYWYRQTLGQGPEFLTYFQNEAQLEKSRLLSDRFSAERPKGSFSTLEIQRTEQGDSAMYLCASSLVYRLPELSKNIQYFGAGTRLSVL.

CDR3 in amino acids: CARTVLGTELSGANVLTF. DNA for the CDR3: TGTGCCAGGACGGTCTTAGGGACGGAACTCTCTGGGGCCAACGTCCTGACTTTC. This chain joins TRBV27 and TRBJ2-6; the D call may be TRBD1 or TRBD2 (5 bases each). CDR1 MNHEY and CDR2 SMNVEV come from the germline V gene (reference sequence). The CDR3 spans 18 residues. The V end was cut by 9 bases, the J end by 0 bases, with 21 bases between.

The chain couples TRBV6-5 to TRBJ1-2; D is unresolved. The germline V and J ends were trimmed by 0 bases and 7 bases, with 12 bases remaining between them. The CDR3 extends over 14 amino acids. Germline values: CDR1 MNHEY, CDR2 SVGAGI. The CDR3 loop reads CASSYSEGGAGYTF. CDR3 DNA: TGTGCCAGCAGTTACTCAGAGGGAGGCGCTGGCTACACCTTC.

This clonotype was observed a handful of times. This sequence joins TRBV29-1 and TRBJ1-2, with 7 bases aligning to TRBD1. The germline V gene has CDR1 SQVTM and CDR2 ANQGSEA. The CDR3 totals 13 residues. After removal of 5 bases from V and 3 bases from J, the junction contained 6 bases not matched to a gene. CDR3 in DNA: TGCAGCGTTCAATCGACAGGGCACTATGGCTACACCTTC. This translates into CSVQSTGHYGYTF.

This sequence joins TRBV14 and TRBJ2-2, with 10 nucleotides matching TRBD2. Germline CDR1 reads SGHDN; CDR2 reads FVKESK. CDR3 length equals 17 residues. V lost 2 bases, J lost 3 bases, and 6 bases stayed unmatched. CDR3 region: CASSQMTGLADTGELFF. DNA of the CDR3: TGTGCCAGCAGCCAAATGACAGGACTAGCGGACACCGGGGAGCTGTTTTTT.

The chain employs TRBV20-1 and TRBJ2-5; 14 bases agree with TRBD2. CDR1 and CDR2 (germline): DFQATT, SNEGSKA (reference sequence). This CDR3 comprises 15 residues. With V trimmed by 1 base and J by 11 bases, 9 bases remained unmatched. The CDR3 nucleotides are TGCAGTGCTAGAGCCCTGGGACTAGCGGGAGATGAGCAGTACTTC. It translates to CSARALGLAGDEQYF.

This chain connects TRBV29-1 to TRBJ1-4, with 9 positions matching TRBD1. The junction had 15 bases not matched to a gene; V was cut back by 7 bases and J by 0 bases. This CDR3 is built from 18 residues. Looked up from germline, CDR1 is SQVTM and CDR2 is ANQGSEA. Written as DNA, the CDR3 is TGCAGCGCTCTATTCCTCCGGGACAGGGATGCAACTAATGAAAAACTGTTTTTT. It is translated as CSALFLRDRDATNEKLFF.

The genes are TRBV6-1 and TRBJ2-5; 7 positions match TRBD2. Judging by the DNA end, TRBJ2-7 fits better; the J call may be wrong. The CDR3 runs to 14 residues. Germline CDR1 and CDR2: MNHNS and SASEGT. Here the CDR3 DNA reads TGTGCCAGCAGTGGGGAGGGCCATTTGGACGAGCAGTACTTC. Translated: CASSGEGHLDEQYF.

The sample holds a few counts of this clonotype. CDR3 region: CASSFSASGLGETQYF. Written as DNA, the CDR3 is TGTGCCAGCAGCTTTTCCGCCTCCGGACTAGGAGAGACCCAGTACTTC. The chain links TRBV7-9 to TRBJ2-5, with 7 nucleotides matching TRBD2. The CDR3 is 16 amino acids. Trimming removed 3 bases from V and 4 bases from J; junction bases left unmatched: 11. The germline V gene has CDR1 SEHNR and CDR2 FQNEAQ (reference sequence).

This clonotype has ten or more counts. The chain recombines TRBV9 with TRBJ2-3; 10 nucleotides agree with TRBD2. From germline, CDR1 is SGDLS and CDR2 YYNGEE. The trim removed 3 bases at V and 2 bases at J, leaving 6 bases unmatched. The CDR3 length is 16 residues. CDR3 DNA sequence: TGTGCCAGCAGCGGGACTAGCGGAGGGCCCACAGATACGCAGTATTTT. This gives the protein CASSGTSGGPTDTQYF.

This clonotype was observed a handful of times. This chain links TRBV10-3 with TRBJ2-4; TRBD1 matches at 9 bases. The end of the DNA aligns better with TRBJ2-7, so the J call may be wrong. Germline values: CDR1 ENHRY, CDR2 SYGVKD. The CDR3 runs 15 residues. The CDR3: CAISAFSPGQGEQYF. The CDR3 nucleotides read TGTGCCATCAGTGCTTTTTCCCCGGGACAGGGCGAGCAGTACTTC.

The chain recombines TRBV3-1 with TRBJ1-4; 7 positions match TRBD1. Trimming cost V 3 bases and J 0 bases; bases outside gene matches: 10. This CDR3 has 18 amino acids. Germline CDR1 is LGHDT and CDR2 is YNNKEL (reference sequence). The CDR3 sequence is CASSHRRDSRTTNEKLFF. The CDR3 DNA follows: TGTGCCAGCAGCCACAGACGGGACAGCAGAACAACTAATGAAAAACTGTTTTTT.

The rearrangement uses TRBV29-1 and TRBJ2-7; D is possibly TRBD1 or TRBD2 (6 bases each). In germline, CDR1 is SQVTM, CDR2 ANQGSEA. This CDR3 has 12 amino acids. The CDR3 DNA reads as TGCTTAACCTCGTCGGGGGCAGAGGCCCAGTACTTC. Amino acids: CLTSSGAEAQYF.

The J gene is TRBJ1-6, the V gene TRBV27; TRBD1 aligns across 8 bases. With 6 bases clipped from V and 9 bases from J, the junction kept 7 bases outside the gene matches. CDR3 length equals 14 residues. Per germline, CDR1 MNHEY and CDR2 SMNVEV (reference sequence). The CDR3 DNA reads as TGTGCCAGCAGACCGGACAGGGCTAGTTCACCCCTCCACTTT. Protein: CASRPDRASSPLHF.

The chain joins TRBV7-8 to TRBJ2-7; D is perhaps TRBD2 (6 bases). The germline V and J ends were trimmed by 4 bases and 7 bases, with 17 bases remaining between them. This CDR3 spans 14 amino acids. Germline V gene data show CDR1 as SGHVS and CDR2 as FQNEAQ. CDR3 protein: CASSSYGGYNEQYF. CDR3 coding DNA: TGTGCCAGCAGCTCCTACGGGGGATACAATGAGCAGTACTTC.

This clonotype was observed a handful of times. This chain connects TRBV29-1 to TRBJ1-3, with D hard to call. CDR3 length: 12 residues. Trimming removed 4 bases from V and 1 base from J, with 5 bases in between. The germline V gene has CDR1 SQVTM and CDR2 ANQGSEA. CDR3 bases: TGCAGCGTTGGGGTATCTGGAAACACCATATATTTT. Its protein product is CSVGVSGNTIYF.

V gene TRBV28 combines with J gene TRBJ1-1; D may be TRBD1 (6 bases). The CDR3 sequence is 12 residues long. Per the germline V gene, CDR1 is MDHEN and CDR2 is SYDVKM. The V end lost 6 bases, the J end lost 8 bases, and 13 bases lay between the germline ends. CDR3 bases: TGTGCCAGCAGCCAGTTGGACAGAGAAGCTTTCTTT. Residues: CASSQLDREAFF.

CDR3 in amino acids: CASSTNYQETQYF. CDR3 coding DNA: TGTGCCAGCAGCACTAACTACCAAGAGACCCAGTACTTC. The V and J genes are TRBV12-3 or TRBV12-4 and TRBJ2-5; D call uncertain. Trimming took off 6 bases at V and 0 bases at J, with 8 bases between the two ends. The CDR3 spans 13 residues.

There are a few counts of this clonotype. CDR3 loop: CASSLYILTDTQYF. In nucleotides, the CDR3 is TGTGCCAGCAGTTTGTACATCCTGACAGATACGCAGTATTTT. J is TRBJ2-3 and V is TRBV12-3 or TRBV12-4; D unclear. The CDR3 sequence is 14 residues long. The V and J ends lost 3 bases and 3 bases respectively, with 10 bases between them.

The V gene is TRBV2, the J gene TRBJ2-4, with 9 bases fitting TRBD2. This CDR3 spans 15 amino acids. CDR1 and CDR2 (germline): SNHLY, FYNNEI. V lost 5 bases to trimming and J lost 4 bases; unmatched junction nucleotides: 6. CDR3 loop: CASSLGLARKNIQYF. The CDR3 DNA reads TGTGCCAGCAGTCTAGGACTAGCGAGGAAAAACATTCAGTACTTC.

On this clonotype itself: An end of the junction differs from the germline gene, which may be a read error. The chain employs TRBV6-5 and TRBJ2-5; 10 bases fit TRBD2. Germline values: CDR1 MNHEY, CDR2 SVGAGI. CDR3 length: 20 residues. The CDR3 DNA reads TGTGCCAGCAGTAACTCTACTAGCGGGGAGTACCCTAGTCGTCAAGAGACCCAGTACTTC. Translating it yields CASSNSTSGEYPSRQETQYF.

This clonotype came up a few times. The chain has TRBV30 and TRBJ2-4; the D gene is possibly TRBD2 (5 bases). The DNA end is more similar to TRBJ2-7, so the J call may be wrong. The CDR3 has 14 residues. Germline CDR1 and CDR2: GTSNPN and SVGIG (reference sequence). CDR3 sequence reads: CAWSDRGYTYEQYF. In nucleotides, the CDR3 is TGTGCCTGGAGTGATCGGGGTTATACCTACGAGCAGTACTTC.

This chain links TRBV7-2 with TRBJ2-5; 7 nucleotides match TRBD2. Germline V gene data show CDR1 as SGHTA and CDR2 as FQGNSA. This CDR3 has 16 residues. V gave up 5 bases and J gave up 2 bases; unmatched junction bases: 11. This chain's CDR3 is CASSKSGLAAQETQYF. In nucleotides, the CDR3 is TGTGCCAGCAGCAAAAGCGGGCTAGCGGCACAAGAGACCCAGTACTTC.